The entry below describes one T cell receptor (beta chain). The antigen is not known. From germline, CDR1 is DFQATT and CDR2 SNEGSKA (reference sequence). V was pared by 3 bases and J by 8 bases, with 1 base of the junction left unmatched. The CDR3 loop spans 11 amino acids. The data derive from a study of cytomegalovirus exposure and HLA in healthy donors. Findings and caveats of the study: Some V segments, TRBV6-2 and TRBV6-3 among them, were indistinguishable and were therefore excluded. DRB1 had the most TCR associations and HLA-C the fewest, a later analysis found, with rates varying by HLA locus. Most TCR beta V segments were productive about 87% or about 30% of the time in an earlier analysis. Researchers reported from a later analysis that most CMV-associated TCR beta chains appeared HLA-restricted.

The PCR used 60 Vbeta and 13 Jbeta primers. Only in-frame clones appear in the TCRdb table, and some are missing; sequencing was by immunoSEQ multiplex PCR. The repertoire holds around 100,000 clones, with 78% as singletons. The material sequenced was PBMCs. V gene TRBV20-1 combines with J gene TRBJ2-3; 8 bases line up with TRBD2. The TCR was taken from a male donor in good health and CMV-seropositive. CDR3 residues: CSARTSATQYF. The CDR3 nucleotides read TGCAGTGCTAGGACTAGCGCTACGCAGTATTTT.